Following are 27 T cell receptor beta chains from one sample sequenced in a study of chemoradiotherapy in HPV16-positive cancers. TCRdb keeps only in-frame clones here, not all; method: immunoSEQ multiplex PCR. The data hold over 10,000 clones, with around 84% observed a single time. The source was blood, collected from a patient who underwent chemoradiotherapy. These receptors originate from a human donor with HPV-associated anogenital cancer.

This chain uses TRBV5-1 with TRBJ1-1; the match to TRBD1 covers 7 bases. Trimming at V came to 6 bases and at J to 0 bases, leaving 5 bases not matched to a gene. The CDR3 length is 14 residues. Germline CDR1 and CDR2: SGHRS and YFSETQ. CDR3 residues: CASTIGGLNTEAFF. The CDR3, as DNA: TGCGCCAGCACAATAGGGGGCCTGAACACTGAAGCTTTCTTT.

CDR3 protein: CASSPRLAGLQETQYF. The DNA of the CDR3 is TGCGCCAGCAGCCCGAGACTAGCGGGGCTACAAGAGACCCAGTACTTC. The V and J genes are TRBV5-1 and TRBJ2-5; 11 bases align to TRBD2. Germline CDR1 SGHRS, CDR2 YFSETQ. The CDR3 contains 16 residues. After removal of 4 bases from V and 2 bases from J, the junction contained 7 bases not matched to a gene.

V and J are TRBV5-4 and TRBJ1-3; D is unclear. Trimming took off 3 bases at V and 0 bases at J, with 13 bases between the two ends. CDR1 is SGHNT and CDR2 is YYREEE in the germline V gene (reference sequence). This CDR3 has 16 residues. The CDR3 sequence: CASSSIQESSGNTIYF. The CDR3, as DNA: TGTGCCAGCAGCTCCATCCAGGAGAGCTCTGGAAACACCATATATTTT.

V gene TRBV23-1 combines with J gene TRBJ1-6; a possible D gene is TRBD1 (5 bases). TRBV23-1 belongs to the ORF category, with a function that is uncertain. CDR3 length: 16 amino acids. Trimming removed 6 bases at V and 1 base at J, with 13 bases between. This CDR3 is CASRAPGSSYNSPLHF. Written as DNA, the CDR3 is TGCGCCAGCAGGGCCCCAGGGTCATCCTATAATTCACCCCTCCACTTT.

This clone has only one observation. This chain connects TRBV11-2 to TRBJ2-2; 9 nucleotides align to TRBD1. Germline trimming cut 1 base from V and 0 bases from J; bases unmatched to any gene: 3. CDR1 is SGHAT, CDR2 FQNNGV, per germline. This CDR3 contains 17 residues. The CDR3 spells CASSLAGTGSNTGELFF. CDR3 nucleotides: TGTGCCAGCAGCTTAGCCGGGACAGGGTCGAACACCGGGGAGCTGTTTTTT.

This chain links TRBV5-5 with TRBJ1-1, with D uncertain. Germline-derived CDR1 and CDR2 are SGHKS and YYEKEE (reference sequence). The length of the CDR3 is 13 residues. V lost 2 bases and J 0 bases, leaving 5 bases between the germline ends. Here the CDR3 DNA reads TGTGCCAGCAGCTTCTACGTGAACACTGAAGCTTTCTTT. Amino acids: CASSFYVNTEAFF.

This clone was detected only a few times. V is TRBV18 and J is TRBJ2-3; 14 bases map to TRBD2. CDR1 KGHSH and CDR2 LQKENI come from the germline V gene. V lost 3 bases and J lost 3; bases outside the gene matches: 11. This CDR3 has 19 residues. CDR3 residues: CASSPVTSGGAVTTDTQYF. In DNA, the CDR3 is TGTGCCAGCTCACCCGTGACTAGCGGGGGGGCCGTTACAACAGATACGCAGTATTTT. Based on the CDR3 plus reference TRBV18 and TRBJ2-3, the full variable domain is NAGVMQNPRHLVRRRGQEARLRCSPMKGHSHVYWYRQLPEEGLKFMVYLQKENIIDESGMPKERFSAEFPKEGPSILRIQQVVRGDSAAYFCASSPVTSGGAVTTDTQYFGPGTRLTVL.

The chain is built from TRBV19 and TRBJ1-4; TRBD1 might be the D (6 bases). The CDR3 spans 17 residues. Trimming cost V 5 bases and J 3 bases, with 19 bases left between them. Germline-derived CDR1 and CDR2 are LNHDA and SQIVND (reference sequence). CDR3 sequence: CASSFGQLIIPNEKLFF. The CDR3 DNA is TGTGCCAGTAGTTTCGGACAGCTAATTATTCCTAATGAAAAACTGTTTTTT.

The chain combines TRBV19 with TRBJ1-1; the D gene is possibly TRBD1 (5 bases). Trimming took 3 bases from V and 7 from J, leaving 18 bases between them. Germline-derived CDR1 and CDR2 are LNHDA and SQIVND (reference sequence). The CDR3 loop spans 15 amino acids. CDR3 region: CASSMSGSGTYEAFF. CDR3 nucleotides: TGTGCCAGTAGTATGAGTGGTTCCGGGACGTATGAAGCTTTCTTT. Filled out from reference TRBV19 and TRBJ1-1, the complete variable domain reads DGGITQSPKYLFRKEGQNVTLSCEQNLNHDAMYWYRQDPGQGLRLIYYSQIVNDFQKGDIAEGYSVSREKKESFPLTVTSAQKNPTAFYLCASSMSGSGTYEAFFGQGTRLTVV.

The rearrangement links TRBV7-9 to TRBJ2-5, with 8 bases aligning to TRBD2. This CDR3 region has 16 residues. CDR1 and CDR2 (germline): SEHNR, FQNEAQ (reference sequence). V lost 1 base and J lost 5; bases outside the gene matches: 9. The CDR3 sequence is CASSLDTGGALETQYF. Here the CDR3 DNA reads TGTGCCAGCAGCTTAGATACCGGGGGGGCTCTGGAGACCCAGTACTTC.

V usage is TRBV18 and J usage is TRBJ1-1, with 9 bases identical to TRBD1. CDR1 is KGHSH, CDR2 LQKENI, per germline. This CDR3 comprises 15 residues. Trimming at V came to 3 bases and at J to 5 bases, leaving 7 bases not matched to a gene. The CDR3 spells CASSPVGQGLTEAFF. CDR3 coding DNA: TGTGCCAGCTCACCTGTTGGACAGGGGTTAACTGAAGCTTTCTTT.

V and J are TRBV5-6 and TRBJ2-3, with 9 bases fitting TRBD2. V dropped 3 bases and J dropped 6; count of bases not matched to a gene: 5. CDR3 length: 14 residues. CDR1 and CDR2 from the germline V gene are SGHDT and YYEEEE. CDR3 sequence reads: CASSWKGTSDTQYF. For the CDR3, the DNA is TGTGCCAGCAGCTGGAAGGGGACTAGCGATACGCAGTATTTT.

This sequence joins TRBV7-9 and TRBJ1-1; D perhaps matches TRBD1 (5 bases). Germline V gene lookup returns CDR1 SEHNR and CDR2 FQNEAQ (reference sequence). V lost 5 bases, J lost 2 bases, and 21 bases lay in between. The CDR3 length is 17 residues. The CDR3 protein is CASSASIQSRANTEAFF. As DNA, the CDR3 is TGTGCCAGCAGCGCTTCGATCCAGAGCAGGGCCAACACTGAAGCTTTCTTT.

The chain is built from TRBV18 and TRBJ2-3, with a weak D call TRBD2 (5 bases). V was clipped by 4 bases and J by 2 bases, with 10 bases between them. The germline CDR1 and CDR2 sequences are KGHSH and LQKENI. CDR3 length equals 14 residues. The CDR3 loop is CASSLLAPTDTQYF. CDR3 bases: TGTGCCAGCTCACTTCTAGCTCCCACAGATACGCAGTATTTT.

The J gene is TRBJ2-1, the V gene TRBV7-9, with D tentatively TRBD1 (6 bases). This CDR3 region has 16 residues. Between the trimmed V and J ends, which lost 8 bases and 13 bases, there was a span of 30 bases. From germline, CDR1 is SEHNR and CDR2 FQNEAQ (reference sequence). DNA of the CDR3: TGTGCCAGCGCGCAGGGGCCATCACGTATTGCTGAGGGTCAGTTCTTC. This encodes CASAQGPSRIAEGQFF.

J is TRBJ1-2 and V is TRBV10-3, with a tentative D call TRBD1 (6 bases). The germline V gene has CDR1 ENHRY and CDR2 SYGVKD. The CDR3 is 14 amino acids. V shed 5 bases and J shed 3 bases, with 13 bases lying between them. DNA of the CDR3: TGTGCCATCAGTCCCGGGGGCAGGGACTATGGCTACACCTTC. This codes for CAISPGGRDYGYTF.

V gene TRBV7-2 combines with J gene TRBJ1-1; the D is unclear. Trimming cost V 2 bases and J 4 bases, with 11 bases left between them. The CDR3 consists of 14 residues. The germline gives CDR1 SGHTA, CDR2 FQGNSA. Here the CDR3 DNA reads TGTGCCAGCAGCTTATCTATCGGGATCACTGAAGCTTTCTTT. Encoded protein: CASSLSIGITEAFF.

The V call is TRBV5-1, the J call TRBJ2-5; D is perhaps TRBD2 (5 bases). V was shortened by 7 bases and J by 7 bases, with 23 bases between the two germline ends. Germline CDR1 reads SGHRS; CDR2 reads YFSETQ. The length of the CDR3 is 15 residues. For the CDR3, the DNA is TGCGCCAGCCGCCGAAAAACTAGTGCGGAAGGGACCCAGTACTTC. This translates into CASRRKTSAEGTQYF.

The chain uses TRBV7-9 and TRBJ1-2; a possible D gene is TRBD1 (5 bases). Germline assignment: CDR1 SEHNR and CDR2 FQNEAQ (reference sequence). Trimming shortened V by 5 bases and J by 4 bases, and 17 bases separated the two germline ends. The CDR3 contains 15 residues. The CDR3 region has the DNA TGTGCCAGCAGCCAAAGGGACCCCTTAAGCTATGGCTACACCTTC. Residues: CASSQRDPLSYGYTF.

This clone was found once. This sequence joins TRBV7-2 and TRBJ2-1; 9 bases are a match to TRBD2. This CDR3 comprises 16 residues. Germline trimming cut 2 bases from V and 4 bases from J; bases unmatched to any gene: 6. In germline, CDR1 is SGHTA, CDR2 FQGNSA. For the CDR3, the DNA is TGTGCCAGCAGCTTACACTCCAGCGGGGGGTACAATGAGCAGTTCTTC. It encodes CASSLHSSGGYNEQFF.

This chain connects TRBV4-1 to TRBJ2-1; D is undetermined. V was cut by 1 base and J by 4 bases, with 11 bases left in between. CDR1 and CDR2 (germline): MGHRA, YSYEKL. The CDR3 spans 15 residues. The CDR3 DNA reads TGCGCCAGCAGCCAAGGAGTCGACGGATACAATGAGCAGTTCTTC. Amino acid sequence: CASSQGVDGYNEQFF.

V gene TRBV6-1 combines with J gene TRBJ2-5; D is tentatively TRBD1 or TRBD2 (5 bases each). This CDR3 region has 12 residues. Germline CDR1 and CDR2: MNHNS and SASEGT. Trimming took 11 bases from V and 7 from J, leaving 17 bases between them. CDR3 region: CAGGLSQGTQYF. DNA for the CDR3: TGTGCCGGGGGTCTGTCCCAGGGGACCCAGTACTTC.

The chain joins TRBV5-1 to TRBJ2-3, with a tentative D call TRBD1 (5 bases). CDR3 size: 17 residues. V lost 3 bases to trimming and J lost 3 bases, with 20 bases between them. CDR1 is SGHRS, CDR2 YFSETQ, per germline. For the CDR3, the DNA is TGCGCCAGCAGCTCTCTGCTCGTTGGGCAGGGTACAGATACGCAGTATTTT. Its translation is CASSSLLVGQGTDTQYF. Full variable domain (missing parts from reference TRBV5-1 and TRBJ2-3): KAGVTQTPRYLIKTRGQQVTLSCSPISGHRSVSWYQQTPGQGLQFLFEYFSETQRNKGNFPGRFSGRQFSNSRSEMNVSTLELGDSALYLCASSSLLVGQGTDTQYFGPGTRLTVL.

The rearrangement joins TRBV19 to TRBJ2-2; TRBD2 aligns across 8 bases. J gave up 3 bases and V 1 base, and 4 bases lay outside the gene matches. This CDR3 contains 16 residues. CDR1 is LNHDA, CDR2 SQIVND, per germline (reference sequence). CDR3 amino acids: CASSIGGGRDTGELFF. CDR3 in DNA: TGTGCCAGTAGTATAGGCGGGGGGAGAGACACCGGGGAGCTGTTTTTT.

The CDR3 bases are TGTGCCAGCAGCTTATATGTGTACCAAGAGACCCAGTACTTC. It translates to CASSLYVYQETQYF. The chain has TRBV5-4 and TRBJ2-5; no clear D. CDR1 is SGHNT and CDR2 is YYREEE in the germline V gene (reference sequence). Trimming removed 2 bases from V and 0 bases from J, with 8 bases in between. CDR3 size: 14 residues.

V and J are TRBV7-6 and TRBJ2-3; 13 bases match TRBD2. The V segment lost 6 bases and the J segment 1 base; nucleotides outside the gene matches: 10. From germline, CDR1 is SGHVS and CDR2 FNYEAQ. The CDR3 runs to 18 residues. For the CDR3, the DNA is TGTGCCAGCAGACCTACTAGCGGGGGGGCGAGTGGCACAGATACGCAGTATTTT. Its protein product is CASRPTSGGASGTDTQYF.

This clone was counted a single time. This sequence joins TRBV7-8 and TRBJ2-3; TRBD2 matches 13 bases. V was clipped by 3 bases and J by 0 bases; unmatched bases: 6. The CDR3 runs to 18 residues. CDR1 SGHVS and CDR2 FQNEAQ come from the germline V gene. CDR3: CASSFGLAGAPSTDTQYF. DNA for the CDR3: TGTGCCAGCAGCTTTGGACTAGCGGGGGCCCCTAGCACAGATACGCAGTATTTT.